Below are 28 T cell receptor beta chains sequenced from a single sample in a study of control samples from healthy donors and cancer patients. Libraries were prepared by immunoSEQ multiplex PCR; TCRdb keeps only in-frame clonotypes and omits some of them. This sample carries about 27,000 clones, approximately 91% of them seen once, and the ten largest clones take 13%. The specimen was PBMCs. The source is a man aged 45-65 years with lung cancer.

The chain recombines TRBV6-6 with TRBJ2-7, with D uncertain. The CDR3 spans 14 residues. Trimming cost V 8 bases and J 4 bases, with 18 bases left between them. Per the germline V gene, CDR1 is MNHNY and CDR2 is SVGAGI (reference sequence). The CDR3, as DNA: TGTGCCAGCGCAAATGGGCCTAGTCGATACGAGCAGTACTTC. It encodes CASANGPSRYEQYF.

This clone was detected once. This chain links TRBV5-4 with TRBJ1-3; a weak D match, TRBD1 (6 bases). V was shortened by 3 bases and J by 8 bases, with 18 bases between the two germline ends. CDR1 SGHNT and CDR2 YYREEE come from the germline V gene (reference sequence). This CDR3 comprises 15 residues. CDR3 protein: CASSSGGILGDTIYF. The CDR3 region has the DNA TGTGCCAGCAGCTCCGGGGGCATCCTCGGGGACACCATATATTTT.

V usage is TRBV28 and J usage is TRBJ1-1; 7 nucleotides align to TRBD1. V lost 6 bases and J lost 9; bases outside the gene matches: 4. CDR1 and CDR2 (germline): MDHEN, SYDVKM. There are 11 residues in the CDR3. The CDR3 DNA sequence: TGTGCCAGCAGCGACAGGGTTAAAGCTTTCTTT. Translated, it gives CASSDRVKAFF.

The chain is built from TRBV29-1 and TRBJ2-3, with TRBD1 matching over 7 bases. J gave up 3 bases and V 3 bases, and 6 bases lay outside the gene matches. Germline V gene data show CDR1 as SQVTM and CDR2 as ANQGSEA. This CDR3 contains 14 residues. CDR3 coding DNA: TGCAGCGTTGACGAGGGGGCTTGGACAGATACGCAGTATTTT. Translation: CSVDEGAWTDTQYF.

The J gene is TRBJ2-5, the V gene TRBV12-5, with D unclear. This CDR3 has 15 residues. The ends were cut back, 1 base at V and 5 bases at J, with 14 bases in the middle. Germline lookup yields CDR1 LGHNT and CDR2 FRNRAP. CDR3 sequence: CASGLGLGVRETQYF. CDR3 sequence (DNA): TGTGCTAGTGGTTTGGGCCTCGGCGTGAGGGAGACCCAGTACTTC. The whole variable domain, remainder taken from reference TRBV12-5 and TRBJ2-5, is DARVTQTPRHKVTEMGQEVTMRCQPILGHNTVFWYRQTMMQGLELLAYFRNRAPLDDSGMPKDRFSAEMPDATLATLKIQPSEPRDSAVYFCASGLGLGVRETQYFGPGTRLLVL.

CDR3 protein: CSVLRDNLWETYGYTF. The CDR3 DNA reads TGCAGCGTTCTGCGGGACAACCTTTGGGAGACCTATGGCTACACCTTC. The chain combines TRBV29-1 with TRBJ1-2, with D perhaps TRBD1 (6 bases). There are 16 residues in the CDR3. CDR1 is SQVTM and CDR2 is ANQGSEA in the germline V gene. V shed 5 bases and J shed 4 bases, with 23 bases lying between them.

This chain joins TRBV28 and TRBJ1-2; D is uncertain. The CDR3 runs to 12 residues. Trimming removed 6 bases at V and 4 bases at J, with 9 bases between. Germline-derived CDR1 and CDR2 are MDHEN and SYDVKM. The CDR3 bases are TGTGCCAGCAGCCTGAGCGCCTATGGCTACACCTTC. Protein product: CASSLSAYGYTF.

V is TRBV29-1 and J is TRBJ2-7; no definite D call. Deletions cut 5 bases from V and 0 bases from J, with 5 bases between. In germline, CDR1 is SQVTM, CDR2 ANQGSEA. The CDR3 runs to 11 residues. CDR3 nucleotides: TGCAGCGTTCGGGTCTCCTACGAGCAGTACTTC. Translation: CSVRVSYEQYF.

The V gene is TRBV9, the J gene TRBJ2-5; 7 bases line up with TRBD1. With 0 bases clipped from V and 5 bases from J, the junction kept 4 bases outside the gene matches. This CDR3 is 14 amino acids long. Per germline, CDR1 SGDLS and CDR2 YYNGEE. The CDR3 sequence: CASSVGPTGETQYF. In nucleotides, the CDR3 is TGTGCCAGCAGCGTAGGCCCGACAGGGGAGACCCAGTACTTC. Full variable domain (remainder filled in from reference TRBV9 and TRBJ2-5): DSGVTQTPKHLITATGQRVTLRCSPRSGDLSVYWYQQSLDQGLQFLIQYYNGEERAKGNILERFSAQQFPDLHSELNLSSLELGDSALYFCASSVGPTGETQYFGPGTRLLVL.

The chain recombines TRBV4-3 with TRBJ2-3; no definite D call. V shed 1 base and J shed 2 bases, with 7 bases lying between them. CDR1 LGHNA and CDR2 YSLEER come from the germline V gene. The CDR3 length is 14 residues. Written as DNA, the CDR3 is TGCGCCAGCAGCCAAGCACTTCTCACAGATACGCAGTATTTT. It yields the protein CASSQALLTDTQYF.

This clone was observed a single time. This chain uses TRBV6-5 with TRBJ2-7; weak D call: TRBD1 (6 bases). Trimming took off 2 bases at V and 4 bases at J, with 12 bases between the two ends. The germline V gene encodes CDR1 MNHEY and CDR2 SVGAGI. This CDR3 contains 14 residues. The CDR3 DNA sequence: TGTGCCAGCAGTTACAAGGGGGAGTGGTACGAGCAGTACTTC. Translated: CASSYKGEWYEQYF.

This chain uses TRBV7-2 with TRBJ2-7; 8 positions agree with TRBD1. This CDR3 comprises 14 residues. Germline V lookup: CDR1 SGHTA, CDR2 FQGNSA. The V gene end was trimmed by 5 bases and the J gene end by 3 bases; junction bases not matched to a gene: 6. Here the CDR3 reads CASSQGQAYYEQYF. The CDR3 region has the DNA TGTGCCAGCAGCCAGGGACAGGCGTACTACGAGCAGTACTTC.

This chain uses TRBV5-5 with TRBJ1-2, with 7 bases aligning to TRBD1. CDR1 and CDR2 (germline): SGHKS, YYEKEE (reference sequence). This CDR3 has 17 residues. V gave up 2 bases and J gave up 8 bases; unmatched junction bases: 18. CDR3 residues: CASSFQFSGTAFWGYTF. The CDR3 bases are TGTGCCAGCAGCTTCCAATTTTCCGGGACAGCGTTTTGGGGCTACACCTTC.

The rearrangement links TRBV5-6 to TRBJ2-3; D is uncertain. The CDR3 length is 14 residues. The V and J ends lost 4 bases and 2 bases respectively, with 11 bases between them. Germline values: CDR1 SGHDT, CDR2 YYEEEE. CDR3 in DNA: TGTGCCAGCAGCGATGAAGGGTCCACAGATACGCAGTATTTT. Protein: CASSDEGSTDTQYF.

J is TRBJ2-1 and V is TRBV2, with TRBD1 matching over 7 bases. The CDR3 length is 15 residues. Germline loops: CDR1 SNHLY, CDR2 FYNNEI. The J segment lost 8 bases and the V segment lost 7 bases, leaving 14 bases of the junction unmatched. CDR3 DNA: TGTGCCAGCACCGTAAATAGAGGGGGCGTCGATGAGCAGTTCTTC. It is translated as CASTVNRGGVDEQFF.

The DNA for the CDR3 is TGTGCCAGCAGCTCCCTGGGGGGCCGGAATTCACCCCTCCACTTT. Encoded protein: CASSSLGGRNSPLHF. The chain carries TRBV6-2 or TRBV6-3 and TRBJ1-6, with D possibly being TRBD1 (6 bases). V gave up 6 bases and J gave up 7 bases, with 16 bases separating them. CDR1 and CDR2 (germline): MNHEY, SVGEGT. The CDR3 covers 15 residues.

V usage is TRBV4-1 and J usage is TRBJ1-4, with TRBD1 identical over 7 bases. The CDR3 is made up of 17 amino acids. With V trimmed by 2 bases and J by 8 bases, 14 bases remained unmatched. The germline V gene has CDR1 MGHRA and CDR2 YSYEKL. CDR3 DNA sequence: TGCGCCAGCAGCCAACCGGGAAGCCGGGACAGACAAGAAAAACTGTTTTTT. Amino acid sequence: CASSQPGSRDRQEKLFF.

The V call is TRBV3-1 (or the pseudogene TRBV3-2), the J call TRBJ1-2; D might be TRBD1 (5 bases). The ends were cut back, 1 base at V and 3 bases at J, with 27 bases in the middle. The length of the CDR3 is 20 residues. The V gene's germline CDR1 is LGHDT and CDR2 YNNKEL (reference sequence). CDR3 loop: CASSQVPVGVTRGMDYGYTF. DNA for the CDR3: TGTGCCAGCAGCCAAGTGCCCGTCGGTGTGACTCGGGGGATGGACTATGGCTACACCTTC.

The chain couples TRBV6-1 to TRBJ1-2; D is perhaps TRBD1 (6 bases). Germline lookup yields CDR1 MNHNS and CDR2 SASEGT. The ends were cut back, 4 bases at V and 4 bases at J, with 19 bases in the middle. The CDR3 consists of 16 residues. This chain's CDR3 is CASSVRGTGDLYGYTF. The CDR3 nucleotides read TGTGCCAGCAGTGTGAGGGGGACGGGAGACCTCTATGGCTACACCTTC.

This chain joins TRBV27 and TRBJ1-2; possible D gene TRBD1, 5 bases. This CDR3 is built from 13 residues. V lost 3 bases, J lost 4 bases, and 9 bases lay in between. Germline V CDR1 and CDR2: MNHEY, SMNVEV (reference sequence). CDR3 coding DNA: TGTGCCAGCAGTTTCAGGACAAGCTATGGCTACACCTTC. This translates into CASSFRTSYGYTF.

This chain links TRBV2 with TRBJ1-5; D not certain. The CDR3 consists of 10 residues. The germline V gene has CDR1 SNHLY and CDR2 FYNNEI. The ends were cut back, 8 bases at V and 5 bases at J, with 4 bases in the middle. The CDR3, as DNA: TGTGCCAGCGGGGATCAGCCCCAGCATTTT. Protein product: CASGDQPQHF.

The genes are TRBV14 and TRBJ1-5; no definite D call. Per the germline V gene, CDR1 is SGHDN and CDR2 is FVKESK. The CDR3 totals 15 residues. V lost 4 bases to trimming and J lost 1 base, with 11 bases between them. In DNA form, the CDR3 reads TGTGCCAGCAGCCCGACCGACGGAAGCAATCAGCCCCAGCATTTT. Residues: CASSPTDGSNQPQHF. The entire variable domain, with the rest obtained from reference TRBV14 and TRBJ1-5, is as follows: EAGVTQFPSHSVIEKGQTVTLRCDPISGHDNLYWYRRVMGKEIKFLLHFVKESKQDESGMPNNRFLAERTGGTYSTLKVQPAELEDSGVYFCASSPTDGSNQPQHFGDGTRLSIL.

This chain joins TRBV7-9 and TRBJ2-3; D remains ambiguous. Germline V CDR1 and CDR2: SEHNR, FQNEAQ (reference sequence). V was shortened by 5 bases and J by 1 base, with 4 bases between the two germline ends. The CDR3 has 12 amino acids. DNA for the CDR3: TGTGCCAGCAGCGGGGGCACAGATACGCAGTATTTT. It codes for CASSGGTDTQYF.

The chain uses TRBV28 and TRBJ1-2; 9 positions agree with TRBD1. V lost 4 bases to trimming and J lost 6 bases; unmatched junction nucleotides: 12. The germline CDR1 and CDR2 sequences are MDHEN and SYDVKM. This CDR3 contains 16 residues. In nucleotides, the CDR3 is TGTGCCAGCAGTTCCATGATACAGGGGGCGCGGGATGGCTACACCTTC. This sequence encodes CASSSMIQGARDGYTF.

The V gene is TRBV5-1, the J gene TRBJ2-1; D unresolved. The CDR3 covers 14 residues. V lost 2 bases to trimming and J lost 5 bases, with 11 bases between them. CDR1 is SGHRS, CDR2 YFSETQ, per germline. The DNA of the CDR3 is TGCGCCAGCAGCTTTTCAATCGGAAACAATGAGCAGTTCTTC. It yields the protein CASSFSIGNNEQFF.

The chain recombines TRBV28 with TRBJ2-2; a weak D match, TRBD1 (5 bases). Germline CDR1 is MDHEN and CDR2 is SYDVKM. There are 14 residues in the CDR3. V was shortened by 6 bases and J by 2 bases, with 10 bases between the two germline ends. DNA of the CDR3: TGTGCCAGCAGCCAGGGAACAAACACCGGGGAGCTGTTTTTT. Amino acids: CASSQGTNTGELFF.

The V gene is TRBV21-1, the J gene TRBJ2-2; the D call of TRBD1 is as the table states it, not checked on the DNA. TRBV21-1 is recorded as a pseudogene. The CDR3 spans 15 residues. The CDR3 sequence: CASSKPQWRTGELFF. CDR3 sequence (DNA): TGTGCCAGCAGCAAGCCACAGTGGCGAACCGGGGAGCTGTTTTTT.

V usage is TRBV4-1 and J usage is TRBJ1-1, with 9 positions matching TRBD1. The germline V gene has CDR1 MGHRA and CDR2 YSYEKL. V lost 4 bases to trimming and J lost 5 bases; unmatched junction nucleotides: 8. CDR3 size: 15 residues. CDR3: CASSPLQGARTEAFF. CDR3 DNA: TGCGCCAGCAGCCCTCTACAGGGGGCGCGGACTGAAGCTTTCTTT.